The entry below describes one T cell receptor (beta chain). The source of the sample is a study of shared clonotypes between healthy human individuals. The germline V gene encodes CDR1 MDHEN and CDR2 SYDVKM. The V and J ends lost 6 bases and 1 base, in that order; junction bases with no gene match: 2. There are 15 residues in the CDR3. The sequencing of unsorted PBMC DNA took place on ten immunoSEQ deep assay plates. Measured with immunoSEQ multiplex PCR; TCRdb has only the in-frame clones, and not every one. The sample has about 450,000 clones, about 85% seen once. This sequence joins TRBV28 and TRBJ2-5, with 13 bases fitting TRBD2. Sequencing was done on a sample of PBMCs. The receptor comes from a woman aged 40-49 years in good health. Some clones in this sample may be carry-over from other donors' samples. The CDR3 is CASSRLAGGQETQYF. The CDR3 DNA reads as TGTGCCAGCAGCCGACTAGCGGGAGGCCAAGAGACCCAGTACTTC.